This paragraph covers one T cell receptor (beta chain) sequence. TCRdb's copy holds only in-frame clones and misses some; the assay was immunoSEQ multiplex PCR. The table includes tens of thousands of clones, 90% to 95% detected once. The data belong to a study of T cell changes during pregnancy in multiple sclerosis. The CDR3 is 17 amino acids. J was trimmed by 3 bases and V by 0 bases; bases with no gene match: 11. Germline loops: CDR1 WSHSY, CDR2 SAAADI. The input for sequencing was peripheral blood, taken in the first trimester of pregnancy. This TCR derives from a female donor in good health, enrolled as a control in a pregnancy study. This chain connects TRBV10-2 to TRBJ2-7, with 7 nucleotides matching TRBD1. In DNA, the CDR3 is TGCGCCAGCAGTGAGTCACGGGGACAGTTCCTGCTCTACGAGCAGTACTTC. Translation: CASSESRGQFLLYEQYF.